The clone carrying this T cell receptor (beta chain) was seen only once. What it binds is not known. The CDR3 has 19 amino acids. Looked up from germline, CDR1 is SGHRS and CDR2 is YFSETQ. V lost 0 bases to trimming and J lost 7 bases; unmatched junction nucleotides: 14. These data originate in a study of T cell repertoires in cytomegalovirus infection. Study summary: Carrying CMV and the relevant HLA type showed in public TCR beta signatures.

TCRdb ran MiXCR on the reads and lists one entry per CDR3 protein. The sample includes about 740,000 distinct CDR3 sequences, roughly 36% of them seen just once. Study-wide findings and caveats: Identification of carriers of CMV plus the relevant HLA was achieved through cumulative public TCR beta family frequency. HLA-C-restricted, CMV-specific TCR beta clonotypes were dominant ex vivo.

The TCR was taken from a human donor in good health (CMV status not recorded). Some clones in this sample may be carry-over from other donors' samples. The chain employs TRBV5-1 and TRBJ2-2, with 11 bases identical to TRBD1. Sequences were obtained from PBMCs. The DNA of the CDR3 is TGCGCCAGCAGCTTGGTCCCTGGGACAGGGGGATCCCGTCACGGGGAGCTGTTTTTT. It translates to CASSLVPGTGGSRHGELFF.